Shown below are 16 T cell receptor beta chains from a single sample sequenced in a study of vaccination effects on CD4 cells after COVID-19. Profiling relied on immunoSEQ multiplex PCR, and the TCRdb table lists in-frame clones only, not all of them. The profile shows nearly 45,000 clones, approximately 77% of them singletons. Their target antigens are unknown. Investigators separated out CD4+ T cells once around 9 days of culture had passed. Two-dose BNT162b2 or mRNA-1273 vaccination was given to participants. Sequenced here: CD4+ T cells from PBMCs cultured without peptide, sampled after COVID-19 vaccination. These receptors all come from a human donor who received a COVID-19 vaccine.

The J gene is TRBJ2-1, the V gene TRBV5-4, with unresolved D. Germline V gene lookup returns CDR1 SGHNT and CDR2 YYREEE (reference sequence). The CDR3 has 12 amino acids. Trimming took off 4 bases at V and 10 bases at J, with 12 bases between the two ends. CDR3 nucleotides: TGTGCCAGCAGCCCGGACCCCTCCGAGCAGTTCTTC. This gives the protein CASSPDPSEQFF. Supplemented by reference TRBV5-4 and TRBJ2-1, the full variable domain reads ETGVTQSPTHLIKTRGQQVTLRCSSQSGHNTVSWYQQALGQGPQFIFQYYREEENGRGNFPPRFSGLQFPNYSSELNVNALELDDSALYLCASSPDPSEQFFGPGTRLTVL.

The chain joins TRBV30 to TRBJ1-5; D possibly corresponds to TRBD1 (5 bases). Germline V gives CDR1 GTSNPN, CDR2 SVGIG (reference sequence). V was clipped by 3 bases and J by 0 bases, with 12 bases between them. This CDR3 contains 15 residues. The CDR3 region has the DNA TGTGCCTGGAGGGGCAGGGAGGATAGCAATCAGCCCCAGCATTTT. This sequence encodes CAWRGREDSNQPQHF.

A few counts support this clone. The CDR3 region is CASSQDLTVDYGYTF. CDR3 sequence (DNA): TGCGCCAGCAGCCAAGACTTGACAGTTGACTATGGCTACACCTTC. V and J are TRBV4-1 and TRBJ1-2; perhaps TRBD1 as D (5 bases). V was cut by 0 bases and J by 3 bases, with 11 bases left in between. This CDR3 spans 15 amino acids. Germline CDR1 reads MGHRA; CDR2 reads YSYEKL.

This clone showed up just a few times. The J gene is TRBJ2-1, the V gene TRBV5-4; unclear D gene. Germline V gene lookup returns CDR1 SGHNT and CDR2 YYREEE (reference sequence). This CDR3 region has 15 residues. Trimming took off 0 bases at V and 4 bases at J, with 11 bases between the two ends. The CDR3 sequence is CASSLDVPRYNEQFF. CDR3 DNA sequence: TGTGCCAGCAGCTTGGATGTCCCGCGTTACAATGAGCAGTTCTTC.

The V and J genes are TRBV10-3 and TRBJ2-3, with 11 bases matching TRBD2. Germline V CDR1 and CDR2: ENHRY, SYGVKD. CDR3 length equals 18 residues. V was pared by 3 bases and J by 3 bases, with 11 bases of the junction left unmatched. The CDR3 here is CAISDGVIAGGGTDTQYF. CDR3 in DNA: TGTGCCATCAGTGACGGTGTTATAGCGGGGGGGGGTACAGATACGCAGTATTTT.

The J gene is TRBJ2-7, the V gene TRBV19, with D unresolved. Germline CDR1 reads LNHDA; CDR2 reads SQIVND (reference sequence). There are 11 residues in the CDR3. V shed 5 bases and J shed 2 bases, with 4 bases lying between them. The CDR3 spells CASSSTYEQYF. The CDR3 DNA is TGTGCCAGTAGTTCTACCTACGAGCAGTACTTC.

This chain joins TRBV5-1 and TRBJ1-2, with D unresolved. Trimming left V 4 bases short and J 1 base short, with 14 bases between. Germline V gene data show CDR1 as SGHRS and CDR2 as YFSETQ. The CDR3 is made up of 15 amino acids. CDR3 sequence reads: CASSENDGINYGYTF. As DNA, the CDR3 is TGCGCCAGCAGCGAAAACGACGGGATTAACTATGGCTACACCTTC.

The chain joins TRBV4-1 to TRBJ2-3; D gene uncertain. Per germline, CDR1 MGHRA and CDR2 YSYEKL. V lost 2 bases to trimming and J lost 6 bases, with 12 bases between them. The CDR3 covers 14 residues. CDR3 sequence: CASSQQPASDTQYF. CDR3 DNA sequence: TGCGCCAGCAGCCAACAGCCAGCTTCCGATACGCAGTATTTT.

The chain combines TRBV6-5 with TRBJ1-4; maybe TRBD1 (5 bases). The ends were cut back, 4 bases at V and 7 bases at J, with 19 bases in the middle. This CDR3 comprises 16 residues. The germline V gene encodes CDR1 MNHEY and CDR2 SVGAGI. The CDR3 nucleotides are TGTGCCAGCAGTTTAACCGGGACCGGGATAATTGAAAAACTGTTTTTT. This translates into CASSLTGTGIIEKLFF.

The CDR3 nucleotides read TGTGCCAGCAGCTTAGTGGCGGATACGCAGTATTTT. This encodes CASSLVADTQYF. V is TRBV7-9 and J is TRBJ2-3; D gene unclear. The CDR3 length is 12 residues. Germline V CDR1 and CDR2: SEHNR, FQNEAQ (reference sequence). The germline V and J ends were trimmed by 1 base and 6 bases, with 5 bases remaining between them.

The genes are TRBV4-1 and TRBJ2-5; the D gene is possibly TRBD2 (6 bases). The V end lost 5 bases, the J end lost 8 bases, and 21 bases lay between the germline ends. The CDR3 consists of 15 residues. Germline V gene data show CDR1 as MGHRA and CDR2 as YSYEKL. In DNA, the CDR3 is TGCGCCAGCAGCGAGGCCCAACTAGCAGCGATAACCCAGTACTTC. The encoded protein is CASSEAQLAAITQYF.

The chain joins TRBV3-1 (or the pseudogene TRBV3-2) to TRBJ2-7; D may match TRBD1 or TRBD2 (5 bases each). The CDR3 is 14 amino acids. The ends were cut back, 4 bases at V and 0 bases at J, with 10 bases in the middle. Looked up from germline, CDR1 is LGHDT and CDR2 is YNNKEL (reference sequence). This CDR3 reads CASSPAGSSYEQYF. In DNA, the CDR3 is TGTGCCAGCAGCCCCGCAGGGAGCTCCTACGAGCAGTACTTC.

The J gene is TRBJ2-1, the V gene TRBV5-4; D remains ambiguous. CDR3 length: 13 amino acids. CDR1 and CDR2 from the germline V gene are SGHNT and YYREEE (reference sequence). Trimming removed 4 bases from V and 5 bases from J, with 10 bases in between. CDR3 region: CASSRRADNEQFF. The CDR3 coding sequence is TGTGCCAGCAGCCGACGAGCCGACAATGAGCAGTTCTTC. Full variable domain (remainder filled in from reference TRBV5-4 and TRBJ2-1): ETGVTQSPTHLIKTRGQQVTLRCSSQSGHNTVSWYQQALGQGPQFIFQYYREEENGRGNFPPRFSGLQFPNYSSELNVNALELDDSALYLCASSRRADNEQFFGPGTRLTVL.

The rearrangement joins TRBV5-1 to TRBJ2-7; tentative D call: TRBD2 (5 bases). Trimming took off 0 bases at V and 10 bases at J, with 14 bases between the two ends. The CDR3 is 13 residues long. Germline V gene lookup returns CDR1 SGHRS and CDR2 YFSETQ. This chain's CDR3 is CASSLAEGSPQYF. The CDR3 bases are TGCGCCAGCAGCTTGGCTGAAGGGAGCCCCCAGTACTTC.

The gene calls are TRBV3-1 (or the pseudogene TRBV3-2) and TRBJ1-1; D unclear. V lost 4 bases to trimming and J lost 3 bases, with 12 bases between them. The CDR3 sequence is 14 residues long. CDR1 is LGHDT, CDR2 YNNKEL, per germline (reference sequence). The chain's CDR3 is CASSRVGWDTEAFF. Written as DNA, the CDR3 is TGTGCCAGCAGCCGAGTTGGGTGGGACACTGAAGCTTTCTTT.

The V and J genes are TRBV12-5 and TRBJ2-3, with D maybe TRBD2 (6 bases). V lost 7 bases, J lost 0 bases, and 14 bases lay in between. Germline lookup yields CDR1 LGHNT and CDR2 FRNRAP. The CDR3 runs to 15 residues. The CDR3 region is CASARGAGSTDTQYF. CDR3 nucleotide sequence: TGTGCTAGTGCCCGAGGTGCGGGGAGCACAGATACGCAGTATTTT. Filled out from reference TRBV12-5 and TRBJ2-3, the complete variable domain reads DARVTQTPRHKVTEMGQEVTMRCQPILGHNTVFWYRQTMMQGLELLAYFRNRAPLDDSGMPKDRFSAEMPDATLATLKIQPSEPRDSAVYFCASARGAGSTDTQYFGPGTRLTVL.